This T cell receptor (beta chain) was identified during a study of Ad26.COV2.S vaccination and SARS-CoV-2 variants. The overall study: By the intramuscular route, Ad26.COV2.S was given once, or twice 56 days apart.

Germline CDR1 and CDR2: LNHDA and SQIVND (reference sequence). This CDR3 has 15 residues. V shed 7 bases and J 1 base; nucleotides not matched to a gene: 8. Indicated treatment: around 19 received Ad26.COV2.S at low or high dose, single or two shots; 5 received placebo; per-sample allocation not given. The investigators took samples on day 63 after the first vaccine or placebo injection. Produced via immunoSEQ multiplex PCR; TCRdb's table is partial and in-frame only. The sample has about 350,000 clones, about 85% seen once; the top ten hold 3% to 4%. The TCR comes from a person between 18 and 65 years old who received the Ad26.COV2.S COVID-19 vaccine or a placebo. Sequencing used peripheral blood, obtained in a trial of Ad26.COV2.S vaccine versus placebo. V is TRBV19 and J is TRBJ1-1; TRBD1 matches 8 bases. The CDR3 protein is CASTPGQGPNTEAFF. In DNA, the CDR3 is TGTGCCAGTACCCCCGGACAGGGCCCGAACACTGAAGCTTTCTTT.